The T cell receptor beta chain under discussion was sequenced for a study of glioma-infiltrating T cells after dendritic cell vaccination. Study context: Dendritic cell vaccine was injected intradermally three times, biweekly.

Fresh-frozen tumor tissue and more than two years of survival data were available for all. The immunoSEQ assay amplified TCRB CDR3 from up to roughly 2 ug DNA. Libraries were prepared by immunoSEQ multiplex PCR; TCRdb keeps only in-frame clonotypes and omits some of them. This table has 90,000 or so clones, more than 75% appearing once. Germline trimming cut 8 bases from V and 3 bases from J; bases unmatched to any gene: 4. The CDR3 runs to 13 residues. CDR1 is SGHTA, CDR2 FQGNSA, per germline. The chain carries TRBV7-2 and TRBJ1-5; 7 nucleotides match TRBD1. The sample in question was blood, obtained before dendritic cell vaccination. The clonotype comes from a human donor with glioblastoma. CDR3 sequence: CASGTGANQPQHF. For the CDR3, the DNA is TGTGCCAGCGGAACAGGGGCCAATCAGCCCCAGCATTTT.